The sequence of this TCR beta chain was determined in a study of T-cell reconstitution after alpha-beta-depleted transplantation in children. This clonotype was detected many times. Its antigen is not identified. This CDR3 is 15 amino acids long. J lost 0 bases, V lost 3 bases, and 3 bases had no gene match. The V gene's germline CDR1 is SGHNT and CDR2 YENEEA. Study-wide findings and caveats: Roughly two months post-transplant, alpha-beta T cells reportedly originated from several hundred graft clones that had expanded. Surviving recipient T cells and thymic progenitors produced the high day-60 TCRbeta diversity seen in some patients.

The library targeted TCRbeta and was prepared with unique molecular identifiers. TCRdb ran MiXCR on the PCR reads and lists one entry per CDR3 protein. This sample yields roughly 180,000 distinct CDR3 sequences, of which 11% are seen a single time; roughly an eighth belongs to the top ten. The receptor's source is a boy younger than 10 with acute myeloid leukemia, due to receive a stem cell transplant. Source: PBMCs, taken before TCRalphabeta/CD19-depleted stem cell transplant. The gene calls are TRBV11-3 and TRBJ2-3; 7 bases fit TRBD2. The CDR3 here is CASSFASGSTDTQYF. The CDR3, as DNA: TGTGCCAGCAGCTTTGCTAGCGGTAGCACAGATACGCAGTATTTT.